Listed below are T cell receptor beta chains from one sample, sequenced in a study of shared clonotypes between healthy human individuals. Here immunoSEQ multiplex PCR was the method, and the copy in TCRdb shows in-frame clones only, minus some. The data hold about 1.4 million clones, with more than 95% observed a single time. The sample taken for sequencing was naive CD4+ T cells sorted from blood. The receptors were sampled from a man aged 25-45 years in good health. The CDR3 runs from the conserved cysteine through the conserved F or W. D genes are given only for firm matches. Expanded clones are given a class, and other clones once, few, many or no size at all.

j_call | clone_size | v_call | d_call | cdr3_aa | cdr3_nt
TRBJ2-7 | NA | TRBV27 | TRBD2 | CASSSPRTSGSTYEQYF | TGTGCCAGCAGTTCCCCCCGGACTAGCGGCAGTACCTACGAGCAGTACTTC
TRBJ2-3 | once | TRBV5-1 | NA | CASSLGATDTQYF | TGCGCCAGCAGCTTGGGAGCGACAGATACGCAGTATTTT
TRBJ2-4 | NA | TRBV28 | NA | CASSSRVAKNIQYF | TGTGCCAGCAGTTCCCGGGTGGCCAAAAACATTCAGTACTTC
TRBJ2-3 | NA | TRBV5-1 | NA | CASSKDGGSGGTDTQYF | TGCGCCAGCAGCAAAGACGGAGGGTCGGGAGGCACAGATACGCAGTATTTT
TRBJ2-1 | NA | TRBV27 | TRBD2 | CASSFSGRVNNEQFF | TGTGCCAGCAGTTTTAGCGGGAGGGTCAACAATGAGCAGTTCTTC
TRBJ2-3 | NA | TRBV5-6 | TRBD1 | CASSWGQGIRVQYF | TGTGCCAGCAGCTGGGGACAGGGGATTAGAGTGCAGTATTTT
TRBJ2-1 | NA | TRBV5-4 | TRBD2 | CASSLGLAGAGSYNEQFF | TGTGCCAGCAGCTTGGGACTAGCGGGAGCGGGGTCCTACAATGAGCAGTTCTTC
TRBJ2-7 | NA | TRBV28 | NA | CASIEGGRGEQYF | TGTGCCAGCATTGAGGGGGGCCGGGGCGAGCAGTACTTC
TRBJ1-4 | NA | TRBV9 | NA | CASSQSGRASEKLFF | TGTGCCAGCAGCCAGTCCGGACGGGCAAGCGAAAAACTGTTTTTT
TRBJ2-1 | NA | TRBV5-6 | TRBD1 | CASSLAGQGSGEQFF | TGTGCCAGCAGCTTGGCGGGACAGGGTAGCGGTGAGCAGTTCTTC
TRBJ2-2 | NA | TRBV7-9 | NA | CASSLATLTGELFF | TGTGCCAGCAGCTTAGCGACTTTAACCGGGGAGCTGTTTTTT
TRBJ2-5 | NA | TRBV5-6 | NA | CASSRNRGETQYF | TGTGCCAGCAGCCGGAATCGGGGGGAGACCCAGTACTTC
TRBJ2-5 | NA | TRBV28 | TRBD1 | CASSSGQGETQYF | TGTGCCAGCAGTTCGGGACAGGGAGAGACCCAGTACTTC
TRBJ1-5 | NA | TRBV7-3 | NA | CASSSGTDVLGGNQPQHF | TGTGCCAGCAGTTCCGGGACGGATGTTTTAGGCGGCAATCAGCCCCAGCATTTT
TRBJ2-7 | NA | TRBV4-2 | TRBD2 | CASSQTSGSIYEQYF | TGTGCCAGCAGCCAAACTAGCGGGAGTATCTACGAGCAGTACTTC
TRBJ2-2 | NA | TRBV5-1 | NA | CASSLAGTNTGELFF | TGCGCCAGCAGCTTGGCCGGGACCAACACCGGGGAGCTGTTTTTT
TRBJ2-7 | NA | TRBV27 | NA | CASSLLGNYEQYF | TGTGCCAGCAGTCTTTTAGGGAACTACGAGCAGTACTTC
TRBJ1-1 | NA | TRBV6-4 | NA | CASSLSARGNTEAFF | TGTGCCAGCAGTCTGTCGGCCAGGGGTAACACTGAAGCTTTCTTT
TRBJ2-7 | NA | TRBV30 | NA | CAWSVSRQGGEQYF | TGTGCCTGGAGTGTTTCTCGGCAGGGGGGCGAGCAGTACTTC
TRBJ2-7 | NA | TRBV19 | TRBD2 | CASKFTSGHYEQYF | TGTGCCAGTAAGTTTACTAGCGGCCACTACGAGCAGTACTTC
TRBJ2-1 | NA | TRBV18 | NA | CASSPRSQGGDEQFF | TGTGCCAGCTCACCCCGGTCTCAGGGAGGCGATGAGCAGTTCTTC
TRBJ1-5 | NA | TRBV25-1 | NA | CASSELGGGSNQPQHF | TGTGCCAGCAGTGAACTGGGAGGGGGAAGCAATCAGCCCCAGCATTTT
TRBJ1-5 | NA | TRBV19 | NA | CASSSRQGINQPQHF | TGTGCCAGTAGTTCCAGACAAGGAATTAATCAGCCCCAGCATTTT
TRBJ2-5 | NA | TRBV7-2 | NA | CAGSLSLVEETQYF | TGTGCCGGCAGCTTAAGCCTAGTTGAGGAGACCCAGTACTTC
TRBJ2-5 | once | TRBV2 | TRBD1 | CASSITGGQETQYF | TGTGCCAGCAGTATTACAGGGGGTCAAGAGACCCAGTACTTC
TRBJ2-7 | NA | TRBV7-2 | TRBD2 | CASSYGTSGVREQYF | TGTGCCAGCAGCTACGGGACTAGCGGTGTCCGCGAGCAGTACTTC
TRBJ2-2 | few | TRBV19 | NA | CASTSGSNTGELFF | TGTGCCAGTACCTCCGGGTCGAACACCGGGGAGCTGTTTTTT
TRBJ1-5 | NA | TRBV15 | TRBD1 | CATSRVGGFTGTGRNSNQPQHF | TGTGCCACCAGCAGAGTGGGTGGGTTTACCGGGACAGGGAGAAATAGCAATCAGCCCCAGCATTTT
TRBJ2-7 | NA | TRBV6-1 | NA | CASSEGLDLVYEQYF | TGTGCCAGCAGTGAAGGACTAGACTTGGTCTACGAGCAGTACTTC
TRBJ2-3 | NA | TRBV11-3 | NA | CASSLVEGTQYF | TGTGCCAGCAGCTTAGTAGAGGGTACGCAGTATTTT
TRBJ2-5 | NA | TRBV27 | NA | CASSLGGTEETQYF | TGTGCCAGCAGTTTAGGCGGGACAGAAGAGACCCAGTACTTC
TRBJ1-1 | NA | TRBV28 | NA | CASSIPGVGNTEAFF | TGTGCCAGCAGTATCCCAGGTGTCGGGAACACTGAAGCTTTCTTT
TRBJ2-5 | NA | TRBV5-5 | NA | CASSSPGQGKETQYF | TGTGCCAGCAGCTCGCCCGGGCAGGGGAAAGAGACCCAGTACTTC
TRBJ2-4 | NA | TRBV5-5 | NA | CASSLGGTGIQYF | TGTGCCAGCAGCTTGGGCGGGACCGGCATTCAGTACTTC
TRBJ1-1 | NA | TRBV18 | NA | CASGVEMNTEAFF | TGTGCCAGCGGGGTGGAGATGAACACTGAAGCTTTCTTT
TRBJ1-2 | once | TRBV25-1 | NA | CASSVNYGYTF | TGTGCCAGCAGTGTCAACTATGGCTACACCTTC
TRBJ2-5 | NA | TRBV30 | NA | CAWRVTNAETQYF | TGTGCCTGGCGTGTGACAAACGCAGAGACCCAGTACTTC
TRBJ2-1 | NA | TRBV27 | NA | CASSLSRDPYNEQFF | TGTGCCAGCAGTTTATCCCGGGACCCATACAATGAGCAGTTCTTC
TRBJ1-1 | NA | TRBV25-1 | NA | CASSSGVRGGLNTEAFF | TGTGCCAGCAGTAGTGGTGTTCGGGGGGGGCTCAACACTGAAGCTTTCTTT
TRBJ2-7 | NA | TRBV9 | NA | CASSPRTANSYEQYF | TGTGCCAGCAGCCCCCGGACTGCCAACTCCTACGAGCAGTACTTC